This T cell receptor (beta chain) was documented in a study of Ad26.COV2.S vaccination and SARS-CoV-2 variants. About the study: Once, or twice with 56 days between doses, Ad26.COV2.S was given intramuscularly.

Treatment specified: 15 to 20 received Ad26.COV2.S at low or high dose, single or two shots; about 5 received placebo; per-sample allocation not given. Sampling was performed 63 days after the first vaccine or placebo injection. Here immunoSEQ multiplex PCR was the method, and the copy in TCRdb shows in-frame clones only, minus some. The sample yields roughly 300,000 clones, 88% seen once. Deletions cut 0 bases from V and 6 bases from J, with 18 bases between. The CDR3 is 15 amino acids. Germline values: CDR1 GTSNPN, CDR2 SVGIG (reference sequence). The chain couples TRBV30 to TRBJ2-7; D could derive from TRBD1 or TRBD2 (5 bases each). The sequences come from peripheral blood, collected in a trial of Ad26.COV2.S vaccine versus placebo. This TCR came from a person aged 18-60 years who received the Ad26.COV2.S COVID-19 vaccine or a placebo. In DNA, the CDR3 is TGTGCCTGGAGTGTACGAGGGGTTTTATTAGGCGAGCAGTACTTC. Its translation is CAWSVRGVLLGEQYF. The variable domain in full, with the rest retrieved from reference TRBV30 and TRBJ2-7, is SQTIHQWPATLVQPVGSPLSLECTVEGTSNPNLYWYRQAAGRGLQLLFYSVGIGQISSEVPQNLSASRPQDRQFILSSKKLLLSDSGFYLCAWSVRGVLLGEQYFGPGTRLTVT.